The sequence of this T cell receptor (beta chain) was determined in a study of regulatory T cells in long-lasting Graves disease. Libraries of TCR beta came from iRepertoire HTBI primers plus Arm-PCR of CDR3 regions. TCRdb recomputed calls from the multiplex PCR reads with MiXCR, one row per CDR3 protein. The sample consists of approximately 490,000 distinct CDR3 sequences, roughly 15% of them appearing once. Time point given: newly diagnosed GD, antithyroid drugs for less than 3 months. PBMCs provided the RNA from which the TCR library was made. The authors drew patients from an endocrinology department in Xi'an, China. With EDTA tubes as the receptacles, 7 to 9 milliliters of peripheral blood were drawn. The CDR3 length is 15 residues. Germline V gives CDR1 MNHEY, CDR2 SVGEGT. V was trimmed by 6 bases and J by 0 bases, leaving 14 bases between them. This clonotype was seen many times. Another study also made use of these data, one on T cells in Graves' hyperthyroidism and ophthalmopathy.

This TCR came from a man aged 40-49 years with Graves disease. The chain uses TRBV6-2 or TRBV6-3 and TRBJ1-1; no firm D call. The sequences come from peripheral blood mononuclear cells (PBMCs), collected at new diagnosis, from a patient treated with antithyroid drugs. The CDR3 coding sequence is TGTGCCAGCAGACCGGTCCATAGGGTGAACACTGAAGCTTTCTTT. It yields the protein CASRPVHRVNTEAFF.